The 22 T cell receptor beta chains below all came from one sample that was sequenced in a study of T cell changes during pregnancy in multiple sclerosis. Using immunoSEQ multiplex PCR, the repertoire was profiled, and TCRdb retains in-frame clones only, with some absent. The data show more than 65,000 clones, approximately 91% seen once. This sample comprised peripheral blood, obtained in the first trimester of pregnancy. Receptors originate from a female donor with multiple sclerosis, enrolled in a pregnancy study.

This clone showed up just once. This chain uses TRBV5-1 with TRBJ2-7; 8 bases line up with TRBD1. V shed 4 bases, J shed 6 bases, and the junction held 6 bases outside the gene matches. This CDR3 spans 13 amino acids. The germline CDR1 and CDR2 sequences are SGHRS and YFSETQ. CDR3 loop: CASSTRDRSEQYF. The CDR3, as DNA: TGCGCCAGCAGCACCCGGGACAGGTCCGAGCAGTACTTC. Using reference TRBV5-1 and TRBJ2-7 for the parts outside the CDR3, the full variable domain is KAGVTQTPRYLIKTRGQQVTLSCSPISGHRSVSWYQQTPGQGLQFLFEYFSETQRNKGNFPGRFSGRQFSNSRSEMNVSTLELGDSALYLCASSTRDRSEQYFGPGTRLTVT.

CDR3 in amino acids: CASRTQQGKGEQYF. In DNA form, the CDR3 reads TGTGCCAGTAGAACCCAGCAGGGTAAGGGCGAGCAGTACTTC. V and J are TRBV19 and TRBJ2-7, with D maybe TRBD1 (5 bases). CDR1 is LNHDA, CDR2 SQIVND, per germline (reference sequence). The CDR3 loop spans 14 amino acids. V was cut by 6 bases and J by 6 bases, with 18 bases left in between. Variable domain in full (rest from reference TRBV19 and TRBJ2-7): DGGITQSPKYLFRKEGQNVTLSCEQNLNHDAMYWYRQDPGQGLRLIYYSQIVNDFQKGDIAEGYSVSREKKESFPLTVTSAQKNPTAFYLCASRTQQGKGEQYFGPGTRLTVT.

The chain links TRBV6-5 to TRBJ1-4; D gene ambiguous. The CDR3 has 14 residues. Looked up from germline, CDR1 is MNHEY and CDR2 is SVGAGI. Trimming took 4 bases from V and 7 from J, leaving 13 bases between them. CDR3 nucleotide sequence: TGTGCCAGCAGTTCCGGCGGAGTTGGTGAAAAACTGTTTTTT. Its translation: CASSSGGVGEKLFF.

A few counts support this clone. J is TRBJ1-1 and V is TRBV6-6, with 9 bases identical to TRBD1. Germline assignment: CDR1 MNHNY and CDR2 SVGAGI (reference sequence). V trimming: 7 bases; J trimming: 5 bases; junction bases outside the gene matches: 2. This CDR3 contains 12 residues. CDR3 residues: CASMTGGTEAFF. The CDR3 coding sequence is TGTGCCAGCATGACAGGGGGAACTGAAGCTTTCTTT.

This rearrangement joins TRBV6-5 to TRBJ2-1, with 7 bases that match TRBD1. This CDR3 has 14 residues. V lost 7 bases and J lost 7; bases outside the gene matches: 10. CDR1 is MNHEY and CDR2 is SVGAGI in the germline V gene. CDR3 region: CASKKSGGDNEQFF. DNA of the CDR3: TGTGCCAGCAAGAAGTCAGGGGGAGATAATGAGCAGTTCTTC.

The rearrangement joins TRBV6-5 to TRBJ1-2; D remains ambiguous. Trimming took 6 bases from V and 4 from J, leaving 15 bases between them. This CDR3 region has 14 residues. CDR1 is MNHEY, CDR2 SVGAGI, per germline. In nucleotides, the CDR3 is TGTGCCAGCAGGGGTGCGGGCAGCAGCTATGGCTACACCTTC. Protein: CASRGAGSSYGYTF.

The CDR3 reads CASKRGPENTEAFF. DNA of the CDR3: TGTGCCAGCAAGAGGGGGCCGGAGAACACTGAAGCTTTCTTT. V usage is TRBV2 and J usage is TRBJ1-1, with 7 bases aligning to TRBD1. Trimming at V came to 7 bases and at J to 1 base, leaving 6 bases not matched to a gene. CDR1 is SNHLY and CDR2 is FYNNEI in the germline V gene. This CDR3 contains 14 residues.

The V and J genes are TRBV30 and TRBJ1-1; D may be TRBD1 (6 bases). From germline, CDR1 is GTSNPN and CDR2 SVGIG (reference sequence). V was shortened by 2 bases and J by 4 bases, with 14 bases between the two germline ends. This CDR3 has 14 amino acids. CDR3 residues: CAWSNFGGVTEAFF. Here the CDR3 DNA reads TGTGCCTGGAGTAACTTTGGGGGCGTCACTGAAGCTTTCTTT.

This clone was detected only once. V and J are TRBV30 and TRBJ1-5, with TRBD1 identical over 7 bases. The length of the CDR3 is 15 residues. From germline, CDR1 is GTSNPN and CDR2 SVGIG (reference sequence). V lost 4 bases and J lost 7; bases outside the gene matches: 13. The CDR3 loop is CAWTGGEGARQPQHF. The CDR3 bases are TGTGCCTGGACTGGGGGCGAGGGGGCTCGGCAGCCCCAGCATTTT. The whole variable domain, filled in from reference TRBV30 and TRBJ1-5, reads SQTIHQWPATLVQPVGSPLSLECTVEGTSNPNLYWYRQAAGRGLQLLFYSVGIGQISSEVPQNLSASRPQDRQFILSSKKLLLSDSGFYLCAWTGGEGARQPQHFGDGTRLSIL.

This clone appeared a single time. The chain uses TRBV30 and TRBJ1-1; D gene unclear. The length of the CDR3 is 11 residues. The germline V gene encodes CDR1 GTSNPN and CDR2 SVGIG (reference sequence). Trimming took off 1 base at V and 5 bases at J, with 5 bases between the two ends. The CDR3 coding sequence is TGTGCCTGGAGTGCACTTACTGAAGCTTTCTTT. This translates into CAWSALTEAFF.

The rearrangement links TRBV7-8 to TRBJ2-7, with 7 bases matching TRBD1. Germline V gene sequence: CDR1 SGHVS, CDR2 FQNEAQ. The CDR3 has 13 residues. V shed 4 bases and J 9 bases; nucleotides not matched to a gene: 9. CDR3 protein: CASSSLDRSAQYF. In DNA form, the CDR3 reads TGTGCCAGCAGCTCCTTGGACAGGTCGGCGCAGTACTTC. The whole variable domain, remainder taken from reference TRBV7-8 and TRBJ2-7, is GAGVSQSPRYKVAKRGQDVALRCDPISGHVSLFWYQQALGQGPEFLTYFQNEAQLDKSGLPSDRFFAERPEGSVSTLKIQRTQQEDSAVYLCASSSLDRSAQYFGPGTRLTVT.

The CDR3 bases are TGTGCCATCAGTGAGGAAACAGCGGTTGAGACCCAGTACTTC. Protein: CAISEETAVETQYF. The chain links TRBV10-3 to TRBJ2-5, with a weak D call TRBD2 (5 bases). The CDR3 is made up of 14 amino acids. CDR1 ENHRY and CDR2 SYGVKD come from the germline V gene. The V gene lost 2 bases and the J gene lost 5 bases, with 12 bases spanning the gap.

The CDR3 sequence is CAAQGNYGYTF. As DNA, the CDR3 is TGTGCCGCACAGGGCAACTATGGCTACACCTTC. The chain is built from TRBV28 and TRBJ1-2; a possible D gene is TRBD1 (6 bases). Germline-derived CDR1 and CDR2 are MDHEN and SYDVKM. This CDR3 has 11 amino acids. V dropped 11 bases and J dropped 2 bases, with 9 bases sitting between them.

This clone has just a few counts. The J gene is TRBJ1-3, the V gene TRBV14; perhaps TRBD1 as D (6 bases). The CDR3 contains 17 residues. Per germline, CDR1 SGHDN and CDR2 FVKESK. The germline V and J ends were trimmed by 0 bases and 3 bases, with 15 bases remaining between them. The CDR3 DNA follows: TGTGCCAGCAGCCAAGACAGGGGTACGCGACGTGGAAACACCATATATTTT. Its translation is CASSQDRGTRRGNTIYF.

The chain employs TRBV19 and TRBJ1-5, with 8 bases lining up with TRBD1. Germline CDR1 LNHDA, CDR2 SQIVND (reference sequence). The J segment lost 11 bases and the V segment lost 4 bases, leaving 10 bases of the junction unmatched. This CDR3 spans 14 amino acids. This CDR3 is CASSRGTGGGAQHF. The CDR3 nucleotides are TGTGCCAGTAGTAGGGGGACAGGAGGGGGGGCCCAGCATTTT.

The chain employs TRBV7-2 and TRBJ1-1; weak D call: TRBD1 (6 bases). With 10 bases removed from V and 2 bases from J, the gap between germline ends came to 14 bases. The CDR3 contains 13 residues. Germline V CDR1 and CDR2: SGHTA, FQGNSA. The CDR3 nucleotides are TGTGCCACGCGCCTACAGGGAAACACTGAAGCTTTCTTT. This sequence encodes CATRLQGNTEAFF.

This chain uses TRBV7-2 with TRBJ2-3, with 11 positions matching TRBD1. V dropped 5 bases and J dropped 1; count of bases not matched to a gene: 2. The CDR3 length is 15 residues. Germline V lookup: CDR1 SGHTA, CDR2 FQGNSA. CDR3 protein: CASSEGQGGTDTQYF. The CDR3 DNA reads TGTGCCAGCAGCGAGGGACAGGGGGGCACAGATACGCAGTATTTT.

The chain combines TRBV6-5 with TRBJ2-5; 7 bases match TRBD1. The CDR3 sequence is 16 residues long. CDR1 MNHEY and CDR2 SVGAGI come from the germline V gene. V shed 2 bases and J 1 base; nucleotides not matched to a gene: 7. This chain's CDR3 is CASSYGRTGVQETQYF. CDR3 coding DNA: TGTGCCAGCAGTTACGGCCGGACAGGAGTCCAAGAGACCCAGTACTTC.

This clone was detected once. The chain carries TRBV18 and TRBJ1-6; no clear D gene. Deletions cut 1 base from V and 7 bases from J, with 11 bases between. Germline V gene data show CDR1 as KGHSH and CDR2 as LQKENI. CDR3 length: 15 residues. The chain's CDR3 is CASSPLGSGNSPLHF. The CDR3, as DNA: TGTGCCAGCTCACCACTCGGGTCCGGAAATTCACCCCTCCACTTT.

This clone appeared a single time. The CDR3 here is CASSLVFISGDSYEQYF. In DNA, the CDR3 is TGCGCCAGCAGCTTGGTTTTTATTTCAGGGGACTCCTACGAGCAGTACTTC. The chain uses TRBV5-1 and TRBJ2-7; a weak D match, TRBD1 (6 bases). Looked up from germline, CDR1 is SGHRS and CDR2 is YFSETQ. Trimming left V 0 bases short and J 0 bases short, with 16 bases between. CDR3 size: 17 residues.

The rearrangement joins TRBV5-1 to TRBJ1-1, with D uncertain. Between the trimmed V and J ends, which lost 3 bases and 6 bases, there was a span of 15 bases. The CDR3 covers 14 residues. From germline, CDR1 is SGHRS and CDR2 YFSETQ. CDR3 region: CASSWLSLNSEAFF. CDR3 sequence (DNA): TGCGCCAGCAGCTGGTTAAGCCTAAATTCTGAAGCTTTCTTT.

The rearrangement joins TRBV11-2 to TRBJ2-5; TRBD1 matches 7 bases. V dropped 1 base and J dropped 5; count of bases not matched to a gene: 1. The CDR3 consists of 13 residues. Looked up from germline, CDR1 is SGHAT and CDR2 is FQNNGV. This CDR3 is CASSLAGGETQYF. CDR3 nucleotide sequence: TGTGCCAGCAGCTTAGCAGGGGGTGAGACCCAGTACTTC.